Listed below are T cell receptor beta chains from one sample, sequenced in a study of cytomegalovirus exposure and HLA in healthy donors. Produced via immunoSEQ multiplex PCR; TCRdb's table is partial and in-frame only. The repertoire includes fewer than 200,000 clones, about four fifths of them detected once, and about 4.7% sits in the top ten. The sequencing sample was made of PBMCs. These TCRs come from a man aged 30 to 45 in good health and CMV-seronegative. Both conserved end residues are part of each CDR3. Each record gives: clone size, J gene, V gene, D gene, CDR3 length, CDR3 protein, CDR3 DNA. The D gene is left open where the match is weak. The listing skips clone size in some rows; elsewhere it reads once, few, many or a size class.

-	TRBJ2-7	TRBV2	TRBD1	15	CASSEEAGGGYEQYF	TGTGCCAGCAGTGAAGAGGCAGGGGGCGGCTACGAGCAGTACTTC
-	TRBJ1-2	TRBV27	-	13	CASSLRRYYGYTF	TGTGCCAGCAGTTTAAGGAGGTACTATGGCTACACCTTC
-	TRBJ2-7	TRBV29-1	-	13	CSVEWPSSYEQYF	TGCAGCGTTGAATGGCCCTCATCCTACGAGCAGTACTTC
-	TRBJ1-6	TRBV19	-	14	CASSRSSYNSPLHF	TGTGCCAGTAGTAGGAGCTCCTATAATTCACCCCTCCACTTT
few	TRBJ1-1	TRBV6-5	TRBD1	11	CASGTGGDAFF	TGTGCCAGCGGAACAGGGGGCGACGCTTTCTTT
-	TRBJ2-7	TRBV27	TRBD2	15	CASSSGLAGVYEQYF	TGTGCCAGCAGTTCAGGACTAGCGGGGGTCTACGAGCAGTACTTC
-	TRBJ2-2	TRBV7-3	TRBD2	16	CASSLVWTSGTGELFF	TGTGCCAGCAGCTTAGTTTGGACTAGCGGCACCGGGGAGCTGTTTTTT
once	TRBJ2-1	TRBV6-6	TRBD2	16	CASIKAPGLADNEQFF	TGTGCCAGCATCAAAGCACCGGGACTAGCGGACAATGAGCAGTTCTTC
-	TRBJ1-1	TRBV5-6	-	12	CASSYTGFEAFF	TGTGCCAGCAGCTATACAGGGTTTGAAGCTTTCTTT
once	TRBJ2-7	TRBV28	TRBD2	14	CASSFAGGPYEQYF	TGTGCCAGCAGTTTCGCGGGAGGGCCCTACGAGCAGTACTTC
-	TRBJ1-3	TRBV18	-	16	CASSPGRRSSGNTIYF	TGTGCCAGCTCACCAGGACGGAGGAGCTCTGGAAACACCATATATTTT
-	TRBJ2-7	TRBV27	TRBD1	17	CASSGHSRGQGAGEQYF	TGTGCCAGCAGTGGGCACTCACGGGGACAGGGGGCTGGGGAGCAGTACTTC
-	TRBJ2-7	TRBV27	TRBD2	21	CASSLGSGGRTSGRRSYEQYF	TGTGCCAGCAGTTTGGGCTCGGGGGGAAGGACTAGCGGGAGAAGGTCCTACGAGCAGTACTTC
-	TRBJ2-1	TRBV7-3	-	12	CASSLGTDEQFF	TGTGCCAGCAGCTTAGGGACTGATGAGCAGTTCTTC
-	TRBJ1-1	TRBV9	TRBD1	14	CASSADRVNTEAFF	TGTGCCAGCAGCGCAGACAGGGTGAACACTGAAGCTTTCTTT
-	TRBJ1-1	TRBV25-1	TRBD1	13	CASSAQGATEAFF	TGTGCCAGCAGTGCTCAGGGGGCGACTGAAGCTTTCTTT
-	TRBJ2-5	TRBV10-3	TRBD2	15	CAIRDTSGRVETQYF	TGTGCCATCAGGGATACTAGCGGGAGAGTGGAGACCCAGTACTTC
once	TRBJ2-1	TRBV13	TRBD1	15	CASSIGQVSYNEQFF	TGTGCCAGCAGCATTGGACAGGTGTCCTACAATGAGCAGTTCTTC
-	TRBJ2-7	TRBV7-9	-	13	CASSFWPLHEQYF	TGTGCCAGCAGCTTCTGGCCCCTTCACGAGCAGTACTTC
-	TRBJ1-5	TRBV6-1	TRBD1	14	CASSTTGAHQPQHF	TGTGCCAGCAGTACTACAGGGGCGCACCAGCCCCAGCATTTT
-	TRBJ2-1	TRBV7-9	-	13	CASSPPSGNEQFF	TGTGCCAGCAGCCCCCCTTCCGGGAATGAGCAGTTCTTC
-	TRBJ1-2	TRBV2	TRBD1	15	CASKTGTGIVYGYTF	TGTGCCAGCAAGACCGGGACAGGGATTGTCTATGGCTACACCTTC
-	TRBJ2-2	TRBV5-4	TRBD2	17	CASSLYPRGTRGRELFF	TGTGCCAGCAGCTTGTATCCGAGGGGGACTAGGGGGAGGGAGCTGTTTTTT
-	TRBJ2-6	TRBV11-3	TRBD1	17	CASSRTGGLSGANVLTF	TGTGCCAGCAGCCGGACAGGGGGGCTCTCTGGGGCCAACGTCCTGACTTTC
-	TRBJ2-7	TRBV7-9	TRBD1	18	CASSSTSLDRKNGYEQYF	TGTGCCAGCAGCTCCACAAGCCTGGACAGGAAAAATGGCTACGAGCAGTACTTC
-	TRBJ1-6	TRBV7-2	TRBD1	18	CASSAGTGGRVYNSPLHF	TGTGCCAGCAGCGCAGGGACAGGGGGCCGCGTCTATAATTCACCCCTCCACTTT
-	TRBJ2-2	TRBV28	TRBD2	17	CASSLWGAGGYTGELFF	TGTGCCAGCAGTTTGTGGGGAGCGGGGGGATACACCGGGGAGCTGTTTTTT
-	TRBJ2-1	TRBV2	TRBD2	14	CASRDVAGYNEQFF	TGTGCCAGCAGAGACGTAGCGGGATACAATGAGCAGTTCTTC
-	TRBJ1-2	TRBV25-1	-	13	CASEPGGAYGYTF	TGTGCCAGCGAACCCGGGGGGGCTTATGGCTACACCTTC
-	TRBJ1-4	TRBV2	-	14	CASLSRATNEKLFF	TGTGCCAGCTTGTCGAGGGCAACTAATGAAAAACTGTTTTTT
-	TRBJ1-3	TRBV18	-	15	CASSPTQGSGNTIYF	TGTGCCAGCTCACCGACACAGGGCTCTGGAAACACCATATATTTT
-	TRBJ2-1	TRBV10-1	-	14	CATSGGAPYNEQFF	TGCGCCACCTCTGGGGGGGCCCCCTACAATGAGCAGTTCTTC
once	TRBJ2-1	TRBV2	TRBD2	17	CASRRATSGSSYNEQFF	TGTGCCAGCAGACGTGCGACTAGCGGGAGTTCCTACAATGAGCAGTTCTTC
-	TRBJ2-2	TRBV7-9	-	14	CSSSLSASTGELFF	TGTTCCAGCAGCTTATCTGCCAGCACCGGGGAGCTGTTTTTT
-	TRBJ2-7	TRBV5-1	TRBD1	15	CASSLRQGNYYEQYF	TGCGCCAGCAGCTTAAGACAGGGGAACTACTACGAGCAGTACTTC
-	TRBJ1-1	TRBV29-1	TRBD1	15	CSVELQDRTRTEAFF	TGCAGCGTTGAACTTCAGGACAGGACACGAACTGAAGCTTTCTTT
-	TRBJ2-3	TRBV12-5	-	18	CASALLLGTPDGTDTQYF	TGTGCTAGTGCCCTCCTATTGGGGACTCCGGATGGCACAGATACGCAGTATTTT
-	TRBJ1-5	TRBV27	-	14	CASRAVRGNQPQHF	TGTGCCAGCAGGGCCGTCAGGGGCAATCAGCCCCAGCATTTT
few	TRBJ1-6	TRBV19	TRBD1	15	CASSTGTGGGSPLHF	TGTGCCAGTAGCACCGGGACAGGGGGCGGGTCACCCCTCCACTTT
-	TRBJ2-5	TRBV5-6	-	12	CASTFSQETQYF	TGTGCCAGCACTTTCTCCCAAGAGACCCAGTACTTC
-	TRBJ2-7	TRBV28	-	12	CASNADSYEQYF	TGTGCCAGCAACGCAGACTCCTACGAGCAGTACTTC
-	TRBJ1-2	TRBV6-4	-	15	CASSDRGASLGGYTF	TGTGCCAGCAGTGACCGGGGGGCGTCCTTAGGGGGCTACACCTTC
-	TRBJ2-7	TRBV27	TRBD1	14	CASRAGTGLYEQYF	TGTGCCAGCCGGGCCGGGACAGGGCTGTACGAGCAGTACTTC
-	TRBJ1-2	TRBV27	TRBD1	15	CASSAQGGRVRGYTF	TGTGCCAGCAGTGCACAGGGGGGAAGGGTCCGTGGCTACACCTTC
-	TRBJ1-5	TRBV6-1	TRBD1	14	CASSGGTGLKPQHF	TGTGCCAGCAGTGGGGGGACAGGGTTGAAACCCCAGCATTTT
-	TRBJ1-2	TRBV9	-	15	CASSVGGQANYGYTF	TGTGCCAGCAGCGTAGGGGGCCAGGCAAACTATGGCTACACCTTC
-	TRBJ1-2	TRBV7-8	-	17	CASSLVLGLGANYGYTF	TGTGCCAGCAGCTTAGTCCTAGGACTCGGAGCTAACTATGGCTACACCTTC
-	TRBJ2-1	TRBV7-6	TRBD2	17	CASSLEAGGSSYNEQFF	TGTGCCAGCAGCTTAGAAGCGGGAGGGAGCTCCTACAATGAGCAGTTCTTC